This paragraph covers one TCR beta chain sequence. This sample was taken from a study of CD8+CD57+ T cells in acquired aplastic anemia. An expansion of CD8+CD57+ cells by flow cytometry had been shown in patients chosen for sequencing. The template for TCR beta VDJ and CDR3 sequence profiling was genomic DNA. From the reads, TCRdb called clonotypes with MiXCR, one entry per CDR3 protein. The sample lists around 200,000 distinct CDR3 sequences; around 50% were seen once. The receptor comes from a human donor with aplastic anemia. Sequencing input: sorted CD4+, CD8+, or CD8+CD57+ T cells (not recorded which) from PBMCs.

The CDR3 bases are TGTGCCAGATCCTCCCAGGACAGAAGAAACGACGAGCAGTACTTC. Translating it yields CARSSQDRRNDEQYF. The chain is built from TRBV2 and TRBJ2-7, with D possibly being TRBD1 (6 bases). V was pared by 9 bases and J by 5 bases, with 23 bases between. From germline, CDR1 is SNHLY and CDR2 FYNNEI. There are 15 residues in the CDR3.